The 27 T cell receptor beta chains below were found in one sample sequenced in a study. The bulk TCR libraries came from a modified SMART protocol. TCRdb analysed the 5' RACE reads with MiXCR anew, one entry per CDR3 protein. The profile shows under 800 distinct CDR3 sequences, 20% to 25% of them singletons. This specimen was gluten tetramer+ CD4+ T cells from blood or duodenal biopsy (not recorded which); whether cultured is not recorded, taken while untreated, on a gluten-free diet, or during gluten challenge (not recorded which). These receptors were collected from a female donor with celiac disease.

This clonotype is medium-sized within its sample. V and J are TRBV14 and TRBJ2-3, with unresolved D. Looked up from germline, CDR1 is SGHDN and CDR2 is FVKESK. This CDR3 has 16 residues. Between the trimmed V and J ends, which lost 0 bases and 6 bases, there was a span of 16 bases. CDR3 in amino acids: CASSQDLLLGGDTQYF. Here the CDR3 DNA reads TGTGCCAGCAGCCAAGACCTCCTCCTCGGTGGGGATACGCAGTATTTT.

By its share, this clonotype is medium-sized. The V call is TRBV7-2, the J call TRBJ1-2; the D is unclear. The ends were cut back, 5 bases at V and 5 bases at J, with 18 bases in the middle. The CDR3 spans 15 residues. Germline V gives CDR1 SGHTA, CDR2 FQGNSA. The CDR3 spells CASSPSSEARYGYTF. The CDR3, as DNA: TGTGCCAGCAGCCCCAGTTCGGAGGCTAGATATGGCTACACCTTC.

Many counts were recorded for this clonotype. The chain employs TRBV4-2 and TRBJ2-2; TRBD2 matches at 7 bases. Per the germline V gene, CDR1 is LGHNA and CDR2 is YNFKEQ. V lost 0 bases, J lost 3 bases, and 7 bases stayed unmatched. The CDR3 extends over 17 amino acids. The chain's CDR3 is CASSQETSQTYTGELFF. CDR3 DNA sequence: TGTGCCAGCAGCCAAGAGACTAGCCAGACGTACACCGGGGAGCTGTTTTTT.

Within the sample, this clonotype is medium-sized. The rearrangement uses TRBV7-3 and TRBJ2-3, with D perhaps TRBD2 (6 bases). V lost 0 bases and J 4 bases, leaving 8 bases between the germline ends. Per the germline V gene, CDR1 is SGHTA and CDR2 is FQGTGA. CDR3 size: 14 residues. The CDR3 DNA sequence: TGTGCCAGCAGCTTAACGGGAGGTTCAGATACGCAGTATTTT. Translation: CASSLTGGSDTQYF.

This clonotype was detected many times. The chain recombines TRBV4-3 with TRBJ2-3, with 10 bases fitting TRBD2. The CDR3 covers 16 residues. Germline CDR1 and CDR2: LGHNA and YSLEER. V trimming: 4 bases; J trimming: 2 bases; junction bases outside the gene matches: 6. The DNA for the CDR3 is TGCGCCAGCAGCCCACGGACTAGCGGACTCACAGATACGCAGTATTTT. Translation: CASSPRTSGLTDTQYF.

This clonotype was counted at least ten times. The chain couples TRBV7-3 to TRBJ2-5; 7 bases map to TRBD2. The CDR3 runs 15 residues. V lost 2 bases to trimming and J lost 2 bases; unmatched junction nucleotides: 5. Germline V gives CDR1 SGHTA, CDR2 FQGTGA. The CDR3 reads CASSLRGREQETQYF. The CDR3 nucleotides are TGTGCCAGCAGCTTACGTGGGAGGGAACAAGAGACCCAGTACTTC.

Judged by abundance, this clonotype is hyperexpanded. V usage is TRBV28 and J usage is TRBJ2-7; no firm D call. CDR3 size: 13 residues. Germline CDR1 is MDHEN and CDR2 is SYDVKM. V was pared by 6 bases and J by 3 bases, with 12 bases between. As DNA, the CDR3 is TGTGCCAGCAGCCCCCTACAGCGCTACGAGCAGTACTTC. Translation: CASSPLQRYEQYF.

This clonotype is classed as medium-sized. For the CDR3, the DNA is TGTGCCAGCAGCCAAGTAAACATGAACACTGAAGCTTTCTTT. This encodes CASSQVNMNTEAFF. The chain is built from TRBV4-2 and TRBJ1-1; D gene ambiguous. Germline values: CDR1 LGHNA, CDR2 YNFKEQ. This CDR3 has 14 amino acids. V lost 1 base to trimming and J lost 0 bases, with 6 bases between them.

There are a few counts of this clonotype. This chain joins TRBV19 and TRBJ1-1; no reliable D call. CDR1 and CDR2 (germline): LNHDA, SQIVND (reference sequence). The ends were cut back, 3 bases at V and 0 bases at J, with 11 bases in the middle. This CDR3 has 15 amino acids. The CDR3 is CASSISPVVNTEAFF. The DNA of the CDR3 is TGTGCCAGTAGTATCTCCCCCGTGGTGAACACTGAAGCTTTCTTT.

This clonotype has just one count. The chain combines TRBV19 with TRBJ2-1, with D hard to call. Germline values: CDR1 LNHDA, CDR2 SQIVND (reference sequence). V dropped 2 bases and J dropped 7 bases, with 15 bases sitting between them. The CDR3 covers 15 residues. CDR3 nucleotides: TGTGCCAGTAGTATAAAAGCTACCGGCCTTAATGAGCAGTTCTTC. It yields the protein CASSIKATGLNEQFF.

This clonotype is deemed medium-sized (0.01 to 0.1%). The CDR3 reads CASSLGTGELFF. In nucleotides, the CDR3 is TGTGCCAGCAGCTTGGGCACCGGGGAGCTGTTTTTT. V and J are TRBV7-2 and TRBJ2-2; D is uncertain. V gave up 3 bases and J gave up 4 bases, with 3 bases separating them. This CDR3 has 12 amino acids. Germline V gene data show CDR1 as SGHTA and CDR2 as FQGNSA.

Sample share makes this clonotype medium-sized. The gene calls are TRBV20-1 and TRBJ2-1; tentatively, D is TRBD2 (7 bases). CDR3 length equals 14 residues. Trimming stripped 6 bases from V and 1 base from J, with 13 bases between. CDR1 DFQATT and CDR2 SNEGSKA come from the germline V gene (reference sequence). CDR3 sequence: CSAIQGGSYNEQFF. In DNA, the CDR3 is TGCAGTGCCATACAGGGAGGGTCCTACAATGAGCAGTTCTTC.

This clonotype counts as medium-sized. V is TRBV20-1 and J is TRBJ2-5, with D uncertain. The CDR3 is 13 amino acids. The V gene's germline CDR1 is DFQATT and CDR2 SNEGSKA (reference sequence). The ends were cut back, 3 bases at V and 5 bases at J, with 13 bases in the middle. CDR3 coding DNA: TGCAGTGCTAGCCCCAGCTCCGAGGAGACCCAGTACTTC. Its protein is CSASPSSEETQYF.

In its sample, this clonotype ranks as large. V usage is TRBV4-3 and J usage is TRBJ2-5; 8 nucleotides line up with TRBD2. This CDR3 region has 15 residues. Germline CDR1 is LGHNA and CDR2 is YSLEER. J lost 1 base, V lost 4 bases, and 5 bases had no gene match. The CDR3 DNA is TGCGCCAGCAGCCGGCTGGGACTAGGCCAAGAGACCCAGTACTTC. It translates to CASSRLGLGQETQYF.

The chain couples TRBV29-1 to TRBJ2-3; 7 nucleotides line up with TRBD2. After removal of 4 bases from V and 6 bases from J, the junction contained 4 bases not matched to a gene. CDR3 length: 12 amino acids. CDR1 is SQVTM and CDR2 is ANQGSEA in the germline V gene. The CDR3 bases are TGCAGCGTTGGAAAGGGAGGGGATACGCAGTATTTT. Residues: CSVGKGGDTQYF.

This clonotype appeared many times. J is TRBJ2-3 and V is TRBV29-1; D gene ambiguous. Germline V gene lookup returns CDR1 SQVTM and CDR2 ANQGSEA. Trimming cost V 1 base and J 4 bases, with 9 bases left between them. This CDR3 is built from 13 residues. The CDR3 region is CSVEVPPADTQYF. In DNA, the CDR3 is TGCAGCGTTGAAGTCCCCCCAGCAGATACGCAGTATTTT.

The table lists this clonotype with many counts. At one of its ends the junction is not consistent with the germline gene, which may arise from a read error. The CDR3 loop is CASSPTSGRVQF. CDR3 nucleotide sequence: TGTGCCAGCAGCCCCACTAGCGGGAGGGTTCAGTTC. The chain links TRBV7-2 to TRBJ2-7, with 13 bases matching TRBD2. The CDR3 is made up of 12 amino acids. The V gene's germline CDR1 is SGHTA and CDR2 FQGNSA.

This clonotype was picked up many times. The CDR3: CASSGGTSGSPSTDTQYF. The CDR3 nucleotides read TGTGCCAGTAGTGGCGGGACTAGCGGGAGTCCCAGCACAGATACGCAGTATTTT. The V and J genes are TRBV19 and TRBJ2-3; 14 positions match TRBD2. CDR3 size: 18 residues. CDR1 and CDR2 (germline): LNHDA, SQIVND (reference sequence). V gave up 5 bases and J gave up 0 bases; unmatched junction bases: 7. The whole variable domain, filled in from reference TRBV19 and TRBJ2-3, reads DGGITQSPKYLFRKEGQNVTLSCEQNLNHDAMYWYRQDPGQGLRLIYYSQIVNDFQKGDIAEGYSVSREKKESFPLTVTSAQKNPTAFYLCASSGGTSGSPSTDTQYFGPGTRLTVL.

This clonotype was detected ten times or more. The V gene is TRBV3-1, the J gene TRBJ2-5, with D possibly being TRBD2 (6 bases). Germline V gives CDR1 LGHDT, CDR2 YNNKEL (reference sequence). This CDR3 region has 16 residues. The germline V and J ends were trimmed by 0 bases and 5 bases, with 16 bases remaining between them. CDR3 amino acids: CASSQDPLAGWETQYF. CDR3 coding DNA: TGTGCCAGCAGCCAAGATCCACTCGCGGGGTGGGAGACCCAGTACTTC.

The rearrangement joins TRBV4-3 to TRBJ2-2, with D possibly matching TRBD1 (5 bases). Germline V CDR1 and CDR2: LGHNA, YSLEER. The germline V and J ends were trimmed by 8 bases and 7 bases, with 14 bases remaining between them. CDR3 length: 13 residues. CDR3 in amino acids: CASPPPTGGELFF. The CDR3 DNA is TGCGCCAGCCCCCCTCCCACAGGCGGGGAGCTGTTTTTT.

This clonotype has a handful of counts. This chain uses TRBV7-8 with TRBJ1-4; a possible D gene is TRBD1 (5 bases). This CDR3 is 16 amino acids long. V was shortened by 3 bases and J by 11 bases, with 22 bases between the two germline ends. In germline, CDR1 is SGHVS, CDR2 FQNEAQ. For the CDR3, the DNA is TGTGCCAGCAGCTTGTTCCGGGGCGCGGGTGATACTAAACTGTTTTTT. Protein sequence: CASSLFRGAGDTKLFF.

This clonotype showed up many times. The DNA for the CDR3 is TGTGCCAGCCGAAGGACTAGCGGGAGAGGGTCATACACCGGGGAGCTGTTTTTT. Protein product: CASRRTSGRGSYTGELFF. The V gene is TRBV6-5, the J gene TRBJ2-2; 13 bases are a match to TRBD2. This CDR3 is 18 amino acids long. Germline V lookup: CDR1 MNHEY, CDR2 SVGAGI. The V segment lost 8 bases and the J segment 3 bases; nucleotides outside the gene matches: 12.

This clonotype showed up many times. The rearrangement joins TRBV12-3 or TRBV12-4 to TRBJ2-3; 10 bases line up with TRBD2. Germline trimming cut 5 bases from V and 3 bases from J; bases unmatched to any gene: 5. The CDR3 runs to 15 residues. The CDR3 DNA reads TGTGCCAGCAGTCCGACTAGCGGGCGGACAGATACGCAGTATTTT. Its protein product is CASSPTSGRTDTQYF.

This clonotype is deemed medium-sized. The chain recombines TRBV29-1 with TRBJ2-7, with D tentatively TRBD1 (6 bases). The germline CDR1 and CDR2 sequences are SQVTM and ANQGSEA. The CDR3 runs to 13 residues. V lost 4 bases and J 3 bases, leaving 13 bases between the germline ends. In DNA, the CDR3 is TGCAGCGTTGCTCAGGACAGCCACTACGAGCAGTACTTC. It codes for CSVAQDSHYEQYF.

This clonotype is classed as medium-sized. The V and J genes are TRBV6-2 or TRBV6-3 and TRBJ2-1, with a tentative D call TRBD1 (6 bases). This CDR3 is 14 amino acids long. Trimming stripped 5 bases from V and 6 bases from J, with 14 bases between. Per the germline V gene, CDR1 is MNHEY and CDR2 is SVGEGT. The CDR3 spells CASSPWGQINEQFF. The DNA for the CDR3 is TGTGCCAGCAGTCCATGGGGACAAATCAATGAGCAGTTCTTC.

In this sample, this clonotype is medium-sized (0.01 to 0.1%). The chain uses TRBV20-1 and TRBJ2-1; 11 bases align to TRBD2. V lost 4 bases, J lost 5 bases, and 10 bases stayed unmatched. This CDR3 has 16 residues. Germline V CDR1 and CDR2: DFQATT, SNEGSKA (reference sequence). CDR3 bases: TGCAGTGCTAAGCCCCCCTTAGCGGGAGGGGACAATGAGCAGTTCTTC. Translating gives CSAKPPLAGGDNEQFF.

Ten or more counts support this clonotype. The chain is built from TRBV10-3 and TRBJ1-1, with 7 bases lining up with TRBD1. This CDR3 has 14 residues. CDR1 is ENHRY, CDR2 SYGVKD, per germline. The V gene end was trimmed by 2 bases and the J gene end by 5 bases; junction bases not matched to a gene: 5. Written as DNA, the CDR3 is TGTGCCATCAGTGAGCGACAGGGTTATACTGAAGCTTTCTTT. This codes for CAISERQGYTEAFF.